This T cell receptor (beta chain) was recorded in a study of CD8 T cells in ankylosing spondylitis. Regarding the study as a whole: A motif of fewer than ten highly homologous TCR beta variants was seen as apparently characteristic of ankylosing spondylitis blood. Researchers reportedly found disease-linked clones significantly enriched in matched ankylosing spondylitis synovial fluid.

Germline lookup yields CDR1 SGHAT and CDR2 FQNNGV. V shed 5 bases and J shed 0 bases, with 15 bases lying between them. This CDR3 contains 16 residues. Only a few counts were recorded for this clonotype. Its specificity is not known. Quantitative 5'-RACE with molecular barcodes produced the TCR beta libraries. TCRdb reprocessed the 5' RACE reads via MiXCR and lists one record per CDR3 protein. The table has about 450,000 distinct CDR3 sequences, about 25% seen once. This receptor was taken from a male donor with ankylosing spondylitis. This chain connects TRBV11-2 to TRBJ2-3; no definite D call. Sequencing used blood, either unsorted or a sorted T cell fraction (not recorded which). The CDR3 region is CASSTPRETSTDTQYF. The CDR3 nucleotides are TGTGCCAGCAGCACACCCCGAGAAACTAGCACAGATACGCAGTATTTT.